This paragraph reports one T cell receptor beta chain. This sample is drawn from a study of control samples from healthy donors and cancer patients. Sequencing was performed with immunoSEQ multiplex PCR; in TCRdb, only in-frame clones are kept and a portion is missing. The data hold 85,000 to 95,000 clones, with 88% observed a single time. The CDR3 is 13 amino acids. Trimming left V 6 bases short and J 4 bases short, with 10 bases between. Germline V gives CDR1 SEHNR, CDR2 FQNEAQ (reference sequence). The clonotype comes from a woman in her seventies in good health. The rearrangement joins TRBV7-9 to TRBJ1-5, with D possibly TRBD1 on 6 matching bases. Source material: blood. The CDR3 bases are TGTGCCAGCAGTCGAGGGGGTAATCAGCCCCAGCATTTT. Encoded protein: CASSRGGNQPQHF.